This is a list of T cell receptor beta chains from one sample in a study of blood T cell repertoires in COVID-19. Method: immunoSEQ multiplex PCR; TCRdb's copy keeps in-frame clones and lacks some. There are about 300,000 clones in the sample; roughly 92% occur only once, and 2.2% lies in the top ten. The sequenced sample was peripheral blood. These receptors all come from a woman aged 25 to 39 with COVID-19, enrolled during active disease. The CDR3 runs from the conserved cysteine through the conserved F or W. Fields, in order: J gene, clone size, D gene, V gene, CDR3 protein, CDR3 DNA. A D gene is named only where the DNA matches it firmly. The size field is filled for only some rows; it gives once, few, many or a size class.

>TRBJ2-5|NA|NA|TRBV12-3/TRBV12-4
CASSTYGGETQYF
TGTGCCAGCAGTACATATGGCGGAGAGACCCAGTACTTC
>TRBJ2-1|NA|NA|TRBV3-1/TRBV3-2
CASSSRTSYNEQFF
TGTGCCAGCAGCTCCCGAACATCCTACAATGAGCAGTTCTTC
>TRBJ2-2|NA|TRBD1|TRBV5-1
CASSFPGGNTGELFF
TGCGCCAGCAGCTTTCCAGGGGGAAACACCGGGGAGCTGTTTTTT
>TRBJ2-2|NA|NA|TRBV5-1
CASSTQGSPTGELFF
TGCGCCAGCAGTACCCAGGGTTCCCCCACCGGGGAGCTGTTTTTT
>TRBJ2-7|NA|NA|TRBV11-2
CASSASGNSYEQYF
TGTGCCAGCAGCGCATCAGGGAATTCCTACGAGCAGTACTTC
>TRBJ2-1|NA|TRBD2|TRBV5-1
CASSPSGGNEYSEQFF
TGCGCCAGCAGCCCATCGGGAGGGAATGAGTATAGTGAGCAGTTCTTC
>TRBJ2-2|NA|NA|TRBV4-1
CASSQAAAGGTGELFF
TGCGCCAGCAGCCAAGCTGCGGCGGGCGGCACCGGGGAGCTGTTTTTT
>TRBJ1-3|NA|NA|TRBV2
CASIAQGDSGNTIYF
TGTGCCAGCATTGCACAGGGAGACTCTGGAAACACCATATATTTT
>TRBJ2-7|NA|NA|TRBV18
CASSPVGSYEQYF
TGTGCCAGCTCACCAGTCGGCTCCTACGAGCAGTACTTC
>TRBJ2-7|NA|NA|TRBV12-5
CASGTPRDTSSYEQYF
TGTGCTAGTGGCACCCCCCGGGACACTTCATCCTACGAGCAGTACTTC
>TRBJ2-2|NA|NA|TRBV5-1
CASSLRGGNTGELFF
TGCGCCAGCAGCTTGCGAGGGGGAAACACCGGGGAGCTGTTTTTT
>TRBJ1-2|few|NA|TRBV5-1
CASSLVEGSAPDYGYTF
TGCGCCAGCAGCTTGGTTGAGGGTTCCGCGCCCGACTATGGCTACACCTTC
>TRBJ2-7|NA|TRBD1|TRBV12-3/TRBV12-4
CASSLTGVYEQYF
TGTGCCAGCAGTTTAACAGGGGTCTACGAGCAGTACTTC
>TRBJ2-7|NA|NA|TRBV10-1
CASSTAVWGSPYEQYF
TGCGCCAGCAGTACTGCCGTTTGGGGCTCTCCGTACGAGCAGTACTTC
>TRBJ2-5|NA|TRBD2|TRBV7-2
CASSYGGGPGETQYF
TGTGCCAGCAGCTACGGGGGAGGGCCCGGCGAGACCCAGTACTTC
>TRBJ1-1|NA|NA|TRBV25-1
CASSELEGREAEAFF
TGTGCCAGCAGTGAATTGGAGGGCCGAGAAGCTGAAGCTTTCTTT
>TRBJ1-5|NA|NA|TRBV29-1
CSVGNPGQPQHF
TGCAGCGTTGGTAATCCGGGACAGCCCCAGCATTTT
>TRBJ1-3|NA|NA|TRBV9
CASSVGGFDAGNTIYF
TGTGCCAGCAGCGTCGGAGGTTTTGATGCTGGAAACACCATATATTTT
>TRBJ1-1|NA|TRBD1|TRBV10-1
CASSESGTGAPNTEAFF
TGCGCCAGCAGTGAGTCGGGGACAGGGGCCCCGAACACTGAAGCTTTCTTT
>TRBJ2-5|NA|NA|TRBV28
CASASSQGQETQYF
TGTGCCAGCGCCTCATCACAGGGACAAGAGACCCAGTACTTC
>TRBJ1-1|NA|TRBD1|TRBV7-6
CASSLGQGESFF
TGTGCCAGCAGCTTAGGACAGGGAGAATCTTTCTTT
>TRBJ2-7|once|NA|TRBV7-8
CASSLRDISYEQYF
TGTGCCAGCAGCCTTCGGGACATCAGCTACGAGCAGTACTTC
>TRBJ2-5|NA|NA|TRBV19
CASSIRRLSQETQYF
TGTGCCAGTAGTATTCGGAGGTTATCCCAAGAGACCCAGTACTTC
>TRBJ1-1|NA|TRBD1|TRBV28
CASRELGTGSDTEAFF
TGTGCCAGCCGCGAACTGGGGACAGGGTCTGACACTGAAGCTTTCTTT
>TRBJ1-2|once|NA|TRBV28
CASGTRIDGYTF
TGTGCCAGCGGTACGAGGATTGATGGCTACACCTTC
>TRBJ2-7|NA|NA|TRBV30
CAWSPSVDEQYF
TGTGCCTGGAGTCCCTCCGTCGACGAGCAGTACTTC
>TRBJ1-1|once|TRBD1|TRBV5-6
CASSLVTGGSTEAFF
TGTGCCAGCAGCTTGGTTACAGGGGGAAGCACTGAAGCTTTCTTT
>TRBJ2-7|few|NA|TRBV10-3
CAIRAAYEQYF
TGTGCCATCAGGGCCGCCTACGAGCAGTACTTC
>TRBJ2-7|few|NA|TRBV5-4
CASSLGGSTSYEQYF
TGTGCCAGCAGCTTGGGAGGGTCCACCTCCTACGAGCAGTACTTC
>TRBJ1-6|NA|NA|TRBV28
CASSFNSNNSPLHF
TGTGCCAGCAGTTTCAACAGCAATAATTCACCCCTCCACTTT
>TRBJ1-3|NA|TRBD1|TRBV11-2
CASSPGTGGTTIYF
TGTGCCAGCAGCCCCGGGACAGGGGGGACCACCATATATTTT
>TRBJ1-5|NA|NA|TRBV6-6
CATGGQNNQPQHF
TGTGCCACCGGGGGTCAGAACAATCAGCCCCAGCATTTT
>TRBJ1-6|NA|NA|TRBV19
CASSIPGLGFSPLHF
TGTGCCAGTAGTATACCGGGACTGGGGTTTTCACCCCTCCACTTT
>TRBJ2-3|NA|NA|TRBV5-1
CASTISGITAPDTQYF
TGCGCCAGCACGATTTCCGGGATTACGGCACCAGATACGCAGTATTTT
>TRBJ2-1|NA|NA|TRBV3-1/TRBV3-2
CASSPTDYYNEQFF
TGTGCCAGCAGCCCAACGGACTATTACAATGAACAGTTCTTC
>TRBJ1-6|NA|NA|TRBV27
CASSTFGADLHF
TGTGCCAGCAGTACCTTTGGGGCGGACCTCCACTTT
>TRBJ2-7|once|TRBD2|TRBV5-4
CASSLEASGAYEQYF
TGTGCCAGCAGCTTGGAGGCTAGCGGGGCCTACGAGCAGTACTTC
>TRBJ2-1|NA|TRBD2|TRBV10-3
CAISESASGSTYNEQFF
TGTGCCATCAGTGAGTCGGCTAGCGGGTCCACCTACAATGAGCAGTTCTTC
>TRBJ2-2|NA|TRBD2|TRBV5-4
CASSLDGRAAGELFF
TGTGCCAGCAGCTTGGACGGGAGGGCCGCCGGGGAGCTGTTTTTT
>TRBJ2-2|NA|NA|TRBV2
CASRWGLFANTGELFF
TGTGCCAGCAGGTGGGGGCTGTTCGCGAACACCGGGGAGCTGTTTTTT
>TRBJ1-3|NA|TRBD1|TRBV18
CASSPTGGSSGNTIYF
TGTGCCAGCTCACCAACAGGGGGGTCCTCTGGAAACACCATATATTTT
>TRBJ1-1|NA|TRBD1|TRBV28
CASSLRDRATEAFF
TGTGCCAGCAGTTTAAGGGACAGGGCCACTGAAGCTTTCTTT
>TRBJ1-2|NA|TRBD1|TRBV24-1
CATSDPDRGYGYTF
TGTGCCACCAGTGACCCGGACAGGGGATATGGCTACACCTTC
>TRBJ1-5|once|NA|TRBV2
CASSEIQGGNQPQHF
TGTGCCAGCAGTGAAATCCAGGGCGGCAATCAGCCCCAGCATTTT
>TRBJ2-1|once|NA|TRBV11-2
CASSPNIKEQFF
TGTGCCAGCAGCCCTAATATAAAAGAGCAGTTCTTC
>TRBJ2-7|NA|TRBD2|TRBV5-5
CASSLVGGVTYEQYF
TGTGCCAGCAGCTTGGTGGGAGGGGTTACCTACGAGCAGTACTTC